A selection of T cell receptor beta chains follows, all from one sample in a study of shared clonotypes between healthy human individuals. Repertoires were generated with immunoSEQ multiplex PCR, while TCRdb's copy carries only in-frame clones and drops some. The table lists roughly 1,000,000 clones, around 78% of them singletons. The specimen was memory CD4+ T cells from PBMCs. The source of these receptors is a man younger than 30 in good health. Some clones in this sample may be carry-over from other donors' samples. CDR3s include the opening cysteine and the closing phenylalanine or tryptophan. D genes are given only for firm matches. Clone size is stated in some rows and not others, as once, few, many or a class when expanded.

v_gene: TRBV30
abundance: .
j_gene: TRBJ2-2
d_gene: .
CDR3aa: CAWRGGSITGELFF
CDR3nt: TGTGCCTGGAGAGGGGGGTCAATTACCGGGGAGCTGTTTTTT

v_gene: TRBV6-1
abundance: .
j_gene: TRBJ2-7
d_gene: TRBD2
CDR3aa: CASSDLEGEGQYF
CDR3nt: TGTGCCAGCAGCGACCTCGAAGGGGAGGGGCAGTACTTC

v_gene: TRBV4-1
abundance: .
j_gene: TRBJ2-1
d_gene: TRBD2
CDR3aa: CASSSRMAGVSSYNEQFF
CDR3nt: TGCGCCAGCAGCTCCCGGATGGCGGGAGTCTCCTCCTACAATGAGCAGTTCTTC

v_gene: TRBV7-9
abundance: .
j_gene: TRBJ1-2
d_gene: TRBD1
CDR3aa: CASSYGQDGYTF
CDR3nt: TGTGCCAGCAGCTACGGACAGGATGGCTACACCTTC

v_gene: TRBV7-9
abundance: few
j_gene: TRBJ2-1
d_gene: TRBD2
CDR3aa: CASSHLAGAGNEQFF
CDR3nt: TGTGCCAGCAGCCACTTAGCGGGAGCTGGCAATGAGCAGTTCTTC

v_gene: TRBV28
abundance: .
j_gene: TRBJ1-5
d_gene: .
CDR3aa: CASRGQRGNQPQHF
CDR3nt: TGTGCCAGCCGGGGTCAAAGGGGCAATCAGCCCCAGCATTTT

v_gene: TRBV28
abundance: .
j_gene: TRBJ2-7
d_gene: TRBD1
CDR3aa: CQVGTASSYEQYF
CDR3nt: TGCCAAGTGGGGACAGCGAGCTCCTACGAGCAGTACTTC

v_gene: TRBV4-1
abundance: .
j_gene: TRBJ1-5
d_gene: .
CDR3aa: CASSQEGWAVGQPQHF
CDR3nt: TGCGCCAGCAGCCAAGAGGGGTGGGCAGTAGGGCAGCCCCAGCATTTT

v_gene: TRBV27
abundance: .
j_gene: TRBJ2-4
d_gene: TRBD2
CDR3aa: CASSSPLTSGRAGNIQYF
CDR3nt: TGTGCCAGCAGTTCCCCTTTGACTAGCGGGAGGGCGGGAAACATTCAGTACTTC

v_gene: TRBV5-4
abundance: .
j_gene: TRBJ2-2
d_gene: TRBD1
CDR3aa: CASSQPGQFTGELFF
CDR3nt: TGTGCCAGCAGCCAACCGGGACAGTTCACCGGGGAGCTGTTTTTT

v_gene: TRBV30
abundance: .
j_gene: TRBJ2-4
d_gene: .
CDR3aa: CACRPEGARLKNIQYF
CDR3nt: TGTGCCTGTCGCCCGGAGGGGGCGCGTTTGAAAAACATTCAGTACTTC

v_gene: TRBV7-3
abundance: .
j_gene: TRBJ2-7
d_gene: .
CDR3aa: CASSPGPPGEQYF
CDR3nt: TGTGCCAGCAGCCCCGGGCCCCCGGGCGAGCAGTACTTC

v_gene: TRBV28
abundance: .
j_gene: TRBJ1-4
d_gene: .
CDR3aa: CASRRGDRNEKLFF
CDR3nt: TGTGCCAGCAGGAGGGGAGACAGGAATGAAAAACTGTTTTTT

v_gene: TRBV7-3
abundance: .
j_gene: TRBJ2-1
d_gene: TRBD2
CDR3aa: CASSPIAGSSYNEQFF
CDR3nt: TGTGCCAGCAGCCCCATAGCGGGGAGCTCCTACAATGAGCAGTTCTTC

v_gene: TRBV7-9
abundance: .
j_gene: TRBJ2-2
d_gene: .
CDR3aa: CASSLWRDANTGELFF
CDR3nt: TGTGCCAGCAGCTTATGGCGGGACGCGAACACCGGGGAGCTGTTTTTT

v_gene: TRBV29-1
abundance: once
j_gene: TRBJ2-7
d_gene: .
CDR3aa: CSGGQIHEQYF
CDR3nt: TGCAGCGGCGGACAGATCCACGAGCAGTACTTC

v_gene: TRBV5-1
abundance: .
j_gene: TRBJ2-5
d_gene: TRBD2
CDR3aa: CASSLTSGRVQETQYF
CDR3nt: TGCGCCAGCAGCTTAACTAGCGGGAGAGTCCAAGAGACCCAGTACTTC

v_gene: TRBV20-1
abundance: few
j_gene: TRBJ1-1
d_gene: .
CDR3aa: CSAHLTGGAFF
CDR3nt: TGCAGTGCACACCTCACCGGGGGAGCTTTCTTT

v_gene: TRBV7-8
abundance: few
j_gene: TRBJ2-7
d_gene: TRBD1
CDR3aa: CASSQGQGAGEQYF
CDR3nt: TGTGCCAGCAGCCAGGGACAGGGGGCAGGCGAGCAGTACTTC

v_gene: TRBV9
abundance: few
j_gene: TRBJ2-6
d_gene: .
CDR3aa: CASSGSSGANVLTF
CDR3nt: TGTGCCAGCAGCGGCAGCTCTGGGGCCAACGTCCTGACTTTC

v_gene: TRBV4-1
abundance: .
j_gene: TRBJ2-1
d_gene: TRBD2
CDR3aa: CASSQVGGLAGEVEQFF
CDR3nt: TGCGCCAGCAGCCAAGTAGGGGGACTAGCGGGAGAGGTTGAGCAGTTCTTC

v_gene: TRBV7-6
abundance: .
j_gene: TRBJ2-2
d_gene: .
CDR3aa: CASSLGGSTGELFF
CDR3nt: TGTGCCAGCAGCTTAGGGGGGAGCACCGGGGAGCTGTTTTTT

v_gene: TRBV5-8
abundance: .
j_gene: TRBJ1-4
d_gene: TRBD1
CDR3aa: CASSPGTVEKLFF
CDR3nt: TGTGCCAGCAGCCCCGGGACAGTCGAAAAACTGTTTTTT

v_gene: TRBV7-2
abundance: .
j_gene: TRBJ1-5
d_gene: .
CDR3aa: CASSLAAGATVNQPQHF
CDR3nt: TGTGCCAGCAGCTTAGCAGCGGGGGCCACGGTCAATCAGCCCCAGCATTTT

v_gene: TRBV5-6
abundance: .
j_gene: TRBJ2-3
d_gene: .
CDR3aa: CASSGRGIDTQYF
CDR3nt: TGTGCCAGCAGCGGTCGGGGGATAGATACGCAGTATTTT

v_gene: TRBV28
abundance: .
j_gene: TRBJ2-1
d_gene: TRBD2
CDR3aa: CASLVGGSGSNEQFF
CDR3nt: TGTGCCAGCCTGGTGGGGGGTAGCGGGAGTAATGAGCAGTTCTTC

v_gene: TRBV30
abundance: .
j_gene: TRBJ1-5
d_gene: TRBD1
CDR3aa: CAWSADTGGQPQHF
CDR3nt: TGTGCCTGGAGTGCCGATACAGGGGGACAGCCCCAGCATTTT

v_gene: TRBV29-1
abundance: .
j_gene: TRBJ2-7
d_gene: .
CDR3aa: CSVDRALSVDEQYF
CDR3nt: TGCAGCGTTGACAGGGCTTTGAGCGTGGACGAGCAGTACTTC

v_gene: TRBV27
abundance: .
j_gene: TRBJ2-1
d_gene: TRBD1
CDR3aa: CASSLRFRDRGRNEQFF
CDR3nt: TGTGCCAGCAGTTTACGTTTCCGGGACAGGGGGCGCAATGAGCAGTTCTTC

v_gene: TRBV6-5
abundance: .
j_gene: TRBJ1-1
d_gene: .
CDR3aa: CASSYSGTRNTEAFF
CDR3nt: TGTGCCAGCAGTTATTCCGGGACGCGGAACACTGAAGCTTTCTTT

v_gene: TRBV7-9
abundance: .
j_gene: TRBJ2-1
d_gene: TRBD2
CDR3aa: CASSSGLAVNNEQFF
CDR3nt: TGTGCCAGCAGCTCCGGACTAGCGGTTAACAATGAGCAGTTCTTC

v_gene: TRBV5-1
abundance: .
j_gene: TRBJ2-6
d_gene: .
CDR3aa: CASSPQNSGANVLTF
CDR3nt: TGCGCCAGCAGCCCTCAGAACTCTGGGGCCAACGTCCTGACTTTC

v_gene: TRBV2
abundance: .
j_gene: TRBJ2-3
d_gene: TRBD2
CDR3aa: CASRERGRDWDTQYF
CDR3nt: TGTGCCAGCAGGGAGCGGGGGCGAGATTGGGATACGCAGTATTTT

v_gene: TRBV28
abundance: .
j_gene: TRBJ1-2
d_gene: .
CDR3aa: CASSPGPFWKF
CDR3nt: TGTGCCAGCAGCCCTGGTCCCTTCTGGAAGTTC

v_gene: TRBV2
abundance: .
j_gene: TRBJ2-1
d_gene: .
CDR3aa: CASSSTGTYNEQFF
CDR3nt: TGTGCCAGCAGCTCAACTGGGACCTACAATGAGCAGTTCTTC

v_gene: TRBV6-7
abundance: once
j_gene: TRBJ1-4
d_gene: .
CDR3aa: CASSYGRGATNEKLFF
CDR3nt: TGTGCCAGCAGTTACGGCCGCGGGGCAACTAATGAAAAACTGTTTTTT

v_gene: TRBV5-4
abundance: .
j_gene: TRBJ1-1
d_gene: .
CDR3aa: CASSLEGWSTEAFF
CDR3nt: TGTGCCAGCAGCTTGGAGGGCTGGAGCACTGAAGCTTTCTTT

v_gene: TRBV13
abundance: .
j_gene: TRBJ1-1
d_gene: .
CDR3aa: CAQTRRGDTEAFF
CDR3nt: TGTGCCCAAACTAGGAGAGGGGACACTGAAGCTTTCTTT

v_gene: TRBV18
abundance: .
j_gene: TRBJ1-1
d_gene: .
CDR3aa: CASSPLSMNTEAFF
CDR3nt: TGTGCCAGCTCACCACTGAGTATGAACACTGAAGCTTTCTTT

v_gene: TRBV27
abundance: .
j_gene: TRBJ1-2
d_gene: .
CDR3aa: CASSRWTDYGYTF
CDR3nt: TGTGCCAGCAGTCGTTGGACCGATTATGGCTACACCTTC

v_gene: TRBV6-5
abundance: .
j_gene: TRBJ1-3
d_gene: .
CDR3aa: CASSYSPQSTGNTIYF
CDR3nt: TGTGCCAGCAGTTACTCACCCCAGTCTACTGGAAACACCATATATTTT

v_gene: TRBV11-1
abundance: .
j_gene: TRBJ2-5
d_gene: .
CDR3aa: CASSSTGTQETQYF
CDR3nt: TGTGCCAGCAGCTCTACCGGGACTCAAGAGACCCAGTACTTC